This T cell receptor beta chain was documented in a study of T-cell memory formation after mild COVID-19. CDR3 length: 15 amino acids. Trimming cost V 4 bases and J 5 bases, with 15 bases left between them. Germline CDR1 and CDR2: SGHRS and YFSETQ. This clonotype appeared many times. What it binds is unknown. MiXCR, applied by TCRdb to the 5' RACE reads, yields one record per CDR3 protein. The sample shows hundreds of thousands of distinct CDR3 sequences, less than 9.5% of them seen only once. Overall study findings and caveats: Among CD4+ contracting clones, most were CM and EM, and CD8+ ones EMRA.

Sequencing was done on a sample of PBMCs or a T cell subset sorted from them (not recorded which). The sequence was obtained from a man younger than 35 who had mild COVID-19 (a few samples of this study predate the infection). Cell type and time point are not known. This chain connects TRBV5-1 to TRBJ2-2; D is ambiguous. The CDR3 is CASSPGLPRTGELFF. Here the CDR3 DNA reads TGCGCCAGCAGCCCGGGCCTACCAAGGACCGGGGAGCTGTTTTTT.